These T cell receptor beta chains were read from a single sample in a study of cytomegalovirus exposure and HLA in healthy donors. Assay: immunoSEQ multiplex PCR; the TCRdb copy retains only in-frame clones and omits some. The sample yields roughly 150,000 clones, about 88% seen once. The sequenced sample was PBMCs. The receptors were sampled from a woman between 18 and 30 years old in good health and CMV-seronegative. CDR3s include the opening cysteine and the closing phenylalanine or tryptophan. The D gene is left open where the match is weak. Size is stated for part of the rows, as once, few or many counts, or as a class when the clone is expanded.

CDR3 protein | CDR3 DNA | clone size | D gene | J gene | V gene
CASSLTGQGSWQETQYF | TGTGCCAGCAGCTTAACGGGACAGGGATCGTGGCAAGAGACCCAGTACTTC | . | TRBD1 | TRBJ2-5 | TRBV7-2
CASSSGTGVPRETQYF | TGCGCCAGCAGCTCAGGCACAGGGGTCCCACGGGAGACCCAGTACTTC | . | TRBD1 | TRBJ2-5 | TRBV5-1
CASSPGPAGNEQFF | TGTGCCAGCAGCCCCGGGCCTGCGGGGAATGAGCAGTTCTTC | . | . | TRBJ2-1 | TRBV9
CASSLWGTSPRGTF | TGTGCCAGCAGCCTGTGGGGGACATCTCCCCGTGGCACCTTC | . | . | TRBJ1-2 | TRBV5-4
CASSRTVTLSYNEQFF | TGTGCCAGCAGCAGGACTGTAACCCTATCCTACAATGAGCAGTTCTTC | . | . | TRBJ2-1 | TRBV7-2
CAWSVGTAVGYNSPLHF | TGTGCCTGGAGTGTCGGGACAGCCGTAGGCTATAATTCACCCCTCCACTTT | . | TRBD1 | TRBJ1-6 | TRBV30
CASRTGQGFSSPLHF | TGTGCCAGTAGGACTGGACAGGGGTTTAGCTCACCCCTCCACTTT | . | TRBD1 | TRBJ1-6 | TRBV19
CATSRVVNQPQHF | TGTGCCACCAGCAGAGTCGTCAATCAGCCCCAGCATTTT | . | . | TRBJ1-5 | TRBV15
CASSHPGYNSPLHF | TGTGCCAGTTCTCATCCGGGTTACAATTCACCCCTCCACTTT | . | . | TRBJ1-6 | TRBV27
CASSFTGTSGDNEQFF | TGTGCCAGCAGCTTCACCGGGACTAGCGGGGACAATGAGCAGTTCTTC | few | TRBD2 | TRBJ2-1 | TRBV9
CASSSRGRTEKLFF | TGTGCCAGTAGTTCCAGGGGGCGGACTGAAAAACTGTTTTTT | . | TRBD1 | TRBJ1-4 | TRBV19
CASSSFYEQYF | TGTGCCAGCAGTTCCTTCTACGAGCAGTACTTC | few | . | TRBJ2-7 | TRBV25-1
CASSLEGWRGARDEQFF | TGTGCCAGCAGCTTAGAGGGATGGCGGGGGGCCAGGGATGAGCAGTTCTTC | . | TRBD2 | TRBJ2-1 | TRBV7-2
CASSGGTASGANVLTF | TGTGCCAGCAGCGGCGGGACGGCCTCTGGGGCCAACGTCCTGACTTTC | . | . | TRBJ2-6 | TRBV5-5
CASSLNPAVTDTQYF | TGTGCCAGCAGCCTCAACCCGGCGGTCACAGATACGCAGTATTTT | once | . | TRBJ2-3 | TRBV2
CASRNAFRERTDTQYF | TGTGCCAGCAGGAACGCCTTCAGGGAAAGGACAGATACGCAGTATTTT | . | . | TRBJ2-3 | TRBV28
CASSQAIVSGGEQFF | TGCGCCAGCAGCCAAGCGATCGTAAGCGGGGGTGAGCAGTTCTTC | . | TRBD2 | TRBJ2-1 | TRBV4-3
CASTQGAAPGANEKLFF | TGTGCCAGCACACAGGGTGCTGCCCCTGGAGCTAATGAAAAACTGTTTTTT | . | . | TRBJ1-4 | TRBV2
CASAALESYNEQFF | TGTGCCAGCGCCGCGCTAGAGAGCTACAATGAGCAGTTCTTC | . | . | TRBJ2-1 | TRBV27
CASSWRGGTEAFF | TGCGCCAGCAGCTGGAGGGGGGGTACTGAAGCTTTCTTT | few | . | TRBJ1-1 | TRBV4-3
CASSLLQGTGNTIYF | TGCGCCAGCAGCCTTCTACAGGGGACTGGAAACACCATATATTTT | . | TRBD1 | TRBJ1-3 | TRBV5-1
CASWRAANQPQHF | TGTGCCAGCTGGAGGGCAGCCAATCAGCCCCAGCATTTT | few | . | TRBJ1-5 | TRBV27
CASSLSGGTYNEQFF | TGTGCCAGTAGTCTAAGCGGGGGGACTTACAATGAGCAGTTCTTC | . | TRBD2 | TRBJ2-1 | TRBV19
CASSFGAASGSYEQYF | TGTGCCAGCAGCTTTGGGGCGGCTAGCGGGAGTTACGAGCAGTACTTC | . | TRBD2 | TRBJ2-7 | TRBV7-2
CASTRYQETQYF | TGTGCCAGCACCAGGTACCAAGAGACCCAGTACTTC | . | . | TRBJ2-5 | TRBV28
CASSPFQPRYGNQPQHF | TGTGCCAGCTCCCCATTTCAACCTCGCTATGGCAATCAGCCCCAGCATTTT | . | . | TRBJ1-5 | TRBV18
CASSPLAHEQYF | TGTGCCAGCAGCCCCCTGGCCCACGAGCAGTACTTC | . | . | TRBJ2-7 | TRBV11-2
CASTTSRDYNEQFF | TGTGCCTCGACGACTAGTCGGGACTACAATGAGCAGTTCTTC | . | . | TRBJ2-1 | TRBV10-3
CATSRGGTGRGQPQHF | TGTGCCACCAGCAGAGGGGGGACAGGGCGCGGACAGCCCCAGCATTTT | . | TRBD1 | TRBJ1-5 | TRBV15
CASSLEGGSGNTIYF | TGTGCCAGCAGCTTAGAAGGGGGCTCTGGAAACACCATATATTTT | . | . | TRBJ1-3 | TRBV11-3
CASSEDQDPLVYEQYF | TGTGCCAGCAGTGAAGACCAGGATCCCTTAGTATACGAGCAGTACTTC | . | . | TRBJ2-7 | TRBV6-1
CAISEGSGHYNEQFF | TGTGCCATCAGCGAGGGGAGCGGCCACTACAATGAGCAGTTCTTC | . | . | TRBJ2-1 | TRBV10-3
CASSLSGTSSSTDTQYF | TGCGCCAGCAGCTTAAGTGGGACTAGCTCTAGCACAGATACGCAGTATTTT | . | TRBD2 | TRBJ2-3 | TRBV5-1
CASSLDLAGSGTDTQYF | TGTGCCAGCAGCTTAGATCTAGCGGGATCAGGAACAGATACGCAGTATTTT | . | TRBD2 | TRBJ2-3 | TRBV11-2
CASSVVGGKNEQFF | TGTGCCAGCAGCGTAGTAGGGGGAAAAAATGAGCAGTTCTTC | . | . | TRBJ2-1 | TRBV9
CASSRGTDKNTEAFF | TGCGCCAGCAGCCGGGGGACAGACAAGAACACTGAAGCTTTCTTT | few | TRBD1 | TRBJ1-1 | TRBV5-1